This is a list of T cell receptor beta chains from one sample in a study of PD-1 blockade in classical Hodgkin lymphoma. The method was immunoSEQ multiplex PCR; TCRdb's version includes in-frame clones alone and lacks a portion of them. Here the sample spans about 37,000 clones, 76% being singletons. The material was peripheral blood mononuclear cells (PBMCs), obtained before the second cycle of nivolumab. These receptors came from a human donor with classical Hodgkin lymphoma. CDR3s include the opening cysteine and the closing phenylalanine or tryptophan. Fields, in order: CDR3 protein, CDR3 DNA, J gene, D gene, V gene, clone size. A D gene is named only where the DNA matches it firmly. Clone size is stated in some rows and not others, as once, few, many or a class when expanded.

cdr3_aa: CASSEGVQPQHF; cdr3_nt: TGTGCCAGCAGCGAGGGCGTTCAGCCCCAGCATTTT; j_call: TRBJ1-5; d_call: -; v_call: TRBV7-9; clone_size: many
cdr3_aa: CASSEGGYGGGYEQYF; cdr3_nt: TGTGCCAGCAGTGAAGGAGGGTACGGGGGCGGTTACGAGCAGTACTTC; j_call: TRBJ2-7; d_call: -; v_call: TRBV6-1; clone_size: -
cdr3_aa: CASSLLAGGHNEQFF; cdr3_nt: TGTGCCAGCAGCCTACTAGCGGGGGGGCACAATGAGCAGTTCTTC; j_call: TRBJ2-1; d_call: TRBD2; v_call: TRBV2; clone_size: few
cdr3_aa: CASSPPYTDTQYF; cdr3_nt: TGTGCCAGCAGCCCCCCGTACACAGATACGCAGTATTTT; j_call: TRBJ2-3; d_call: -; v_call: TRBV11-2; clone_size: -
cdr3_aa: CASSGWGWGQGRETQYF; cdr3_nt: TGTGCCAGCAGTGGATGGGGGTGGGGACAGGGTCGGGAGACCCAGTACTTC; j_call: TRBJ2-5; d_call: TRBD1; v_call: TRBV6-1; clone_size: -
cdr3_aa: CASSLGEKLFF; cdr3_nt: TGTGCCAGCAGCTTGGGTGAAAAACTGTTTTTT; j_call: TRBJ1-4; d_call: -; v_call: TRBV5-4; clone_size: -
cdr3_aa: CASSYEGTDTQYF; cdr3_nt: TGTGCCAGCAGTTACGAAGGCACGGATACGCAGTATTTT; j_call: TRBJ2-3; d_call: -; v_call: TRBV6-6; clone_size: -
cdr3_aa: CASSVGSGGPADTQYF; cdr3_nt: TGTGCCAGCAGTGTAGGTAGCGGGGGGCCAGCAGATACGCAGTATTTT; j_call: TRBJ2-3; d_call: TRBD2; v_call: TRBV2; clone_size: -
cdr3_aa: CASLDRGVTDTQYF; cdr3_nt: TGTGCCAGTTTGGATCGAGGGGTTACAGATACGCAGTATTTT; j_call: TRBJ2-3; d_call: -; v_call: TRBV2; clone_size: once
cdr3_aa: CASSQEGHGREKLFF; cdr3_nt: TGCGCCAGCAGCCAAGAAGGGCACGGGAGGGAAAAACTGTTTTTT; j_call: TRBJ1-4; d_call: -; v_call: TRBV4-1; clone_size: once
cdr3_aa: CASSSRRDGEAFF; cdr3_nt: TGTGCCAGCAGCTCGCGACGTGACGGAGAAGCTTTCTTT; j_call: TRBJ1-1; d_call: -; v_call: TRBV7-2; clone_size: -
cdr3_aa: CASSLMETQYF; cdr3_nt: TGCGCCAGCAGTCTTATGGAGACCCAGTACTTC; j_call: TRBJ2-5; d_call: -; v_call: TRBV5-1; clone_size: few
cdr3_aa: CASRGQGSGNTIYF; cdr3_nt: TGTGCCAGCAGAGGCCAGGGTTCAGGAAACACCATATATTTT; j_call: TRBJ1-3; d_call: -; v_call: TRBV6-5; clone_size: once
cdr3_aa: CASSFSGSNSPLHF; cdr3_nt: TGTGCCAGCAGCTTTTCGGGGTCTAATTCACCCCTCCACTTT; j_call: TRBJ1-6; d_call: -; v_call: TRBV7-9; clone_size: once
cdr3_aa: CASSSSRGEKGYEQYF; cdr3_nt: TGTGCCAGCAGCTCCTCCAGGGGGGAAAAGGGCTACGAGCAGTACTTC; j_call: TRBJ2-7; d_call: -; v_call: TRBV7-2; clone_size: few
cdr3_aa: CASSLVSGPTGELFF; cdr3_nt: TGTGCCAGCAGCTTAGTCAGCGGGCCCACCGGGGAGCTGTTTTTT; j_call: TRBJ2-2; d_call: -; v_call: TRBV11-2; clone_size: -
cdr3_aa: CASSLATGTGREKLFF; cdr3_nt: TGTGCCAGCAGCTTGGCGACCGGGACAGGGAGGGAAAAACTGTTTTTT; j_call: TRBJ1-4; d_call: TRBD1; v_call: TRBV5-4; clone_size: -
cdr3_aa: CAIPPLAPQDVYGYTF; cdr3_nt: TGTGCCATCCCCCCACTGGCCCCCCAAGATGTTTATGGCTACACCTTC; j_call: TRBJ1-2; d_call: -; v_call: TRBV10-3; clone_size: -
cdr3_aa: CASSYSGGRETQYF; cdr3_nt: TGTGCCAGCAGTTACAGCGGGGGGAGAGAGACCCAGTACTTC; j_call: TRBJ2-5; d_call: TRBD2; v_call: TRBV6-5; clone_size: -
cdr3_aa: CASSEADGPFNSPLHF; cdr3_nt: TGTGCCAGCAGTGAGGCGGACGGACCGTTCAATTCACCCCTCCACTTT; j_call: TRBJ1-6; d_call: -; v_call: TRBV25-1; clone_size: -
cdr3_aa: CASRDGTNTGYTF; cdr3_nt: TGTGCCAGCAGAGACGGGACAAATACTGGCTACACCTTC; j_call: TRBJ1-2; d_call: -; v_call: TRBV2; clone_size: -
cdr3_aa: CASSLVQGDTGELFF; cdr3_nt: TGTGCCAGCAGCTTGGTCCAGGGGGACACCGGGGAGCTGTTTTTT; j_call: TRBJ2-2; d_call: TRBD1; v_call: TRBV5-6; clone_size: medium-sized
cdr3_aa: CASRDRGSGTGELFF; cdr3_nt: TGTGCCAGTAGGGACAGGGGTTCGGGCACCGGGGAGCTGTTTTTT; j_call: TRBJ2-2; d_call: TRBD1; v_call: TRBV19; clone_size: -
cdr3_aa: CASSPDSLLTDTQYF; cdr3_nt: TGTGCCAGCAGCCCTGACAGTCTCCTCACAGATACGCAGTATTTT; j_call: TRBJ2-3; d_call: -; v_call: TRBV7-2; clone_size: -
cdr3_aa: CASSPLKEGYTEAFF; cdr3_nt: TGTGCCAGCAGTCCACTAAAAGAAGGGTACACTGAAGCTTTCTTT; j_call: TRBJ1-1; d_call: -; v_call: TRBV27; clone_size: -
cdr3_aa: CASSLGAGDYNEQFF; cdr3_nt: TGTGCCAGCAGCTTGGGTGCTGGGGACTACAATGAGCAGTTCTTC; j_call: TRBJ2-1; d_call: -; v_call: TRBV7-9; clone_size: -
cdr3_aa: CASFYRDETQYF; cdr3_nt: TGTGCCAGCTTCTACAGGGATGAGACCCAGTACTTC; j_call: TRBJ2-5; d_call: -; v_call: TRBV2; clone_size: -
cdr3_aa: CASRGGGETQYF; cdr3_nt: TGTGCCAGTAGGGGGGGAGGAGAGACCCAGTACTTC; j_call: TRBJ2-5; d_call: -; v_call: TRBV19; clone_size: -
cdr3_aa: CASSQTSVSVNTEAFF; cdr3_nt: TGCGCCAGCAGCCAAACATCGGTGAGCGTGAACACTGAAGCTTTCTTT; j_call: TRBJ1-1; d_call: -; v_call: TRBV4-3; clone_size: once
cdr3_aa: CASSFTGGNQPQHF; cdr3_nt: TGTGCCAGCAGTTTCACAGGGGGCAATCAGCCCCAGCATTTT; j_call: TRBJ1-5; d_call: TRBD1; v_call: TRBV27; clone_size: once
cdr3_aa: CASSLGEGANYGYTF; cdr3_nt: TGTGCCAGCAGCCTGGGGGAGGGGGCGAACTATGGCTACACCTTC; j_call: TRBJ1-2; d_call: TRBD1; v_call: TRBV5-4; clone_size: -
cdr3_aa: CASSPPLRGRLGYEQYF; cdr3_nt: TGTGCCAGCTCACCACCGTTAAGGGGCCGGCTGGGGTACGAGCAGTACTTC; j_call: TRBJ2-7; d_call: -; v_call: TRBV18; clone_size: -
cdr3_aa: CASSLGDRSNQPQHF; cdr3_nt: TGTGCCAGCAGCTTAGGAGACAGGAGCAATCAGCCCCAGCATTTT; j_call: TRBJ1-5; d_call: -; v_call: TRBV11-2; clone_size: -
cdr3_aa: CASSAVTLTNYGYTF; cdr3_nt: TGTGCCAGCAGCGCCGTGACACTGACTAACTATGGCTACACCTTC; j_call: TRBJ1-2; d_call: -; v_call: TRBV7-2; clone_size: -
cdr3_aa: CATSRAGGVEQFF; cdr3_nt: TGTGCCACCAGCAGAGCAGGTGGGGTCGAGCAGTTCTTC; j_call: TRBJ2-1; d_call: -; v_call: TRBV15; clone_size: -
cdr3_aa: CASSVRNTEAFF; cdr3_nt: TGTGCCAGCAGTGTAAGGAACACTGAAGCTTTCTTT; j_call: TRBJ1-1; d_call: -; v_call: TRBV2; clone_size: -
cdr3_aa: CASREPSEASYEQYF; cdr3_nt: TGCGCCAGCAGGGAACCCTCCGAGGCATCCTACGAGCAGTACTTC; j_call: TRBJ2-7; d_call: -; v_call: TRBV10-1; clone_size: -
cdr3_aa: CASSLVQNKNIQYF; cdr3_nt: TGTGCCAGCAGCTTAGTACAGAACAAAAACATTCAGTACTTC; j_call: TRBJ2-4; d_call: -; v_call: TRBV11-2; clone_size: -
cdr3_aa: CASSIKLAGLFTGELFF; cdr3_nt: TGTGCCAGTAGTATAAAATTAGCTGGGTTATTTACCGGGGAGCTGTTTTTT; j_call: TRBJ2-2; d_call: -; v_call: TRBV19; clone_size: few
cdr3_aa: CASSPSREGGTDTQYF; cdr3_nt: TGTGCCAGCAGCCCCTCCAGGGAGGGGGGCACAGATACGCAGTATTTT; j_call: TRBJ2-3; d_call: -; v_call: TRBV7-2; clone_size: -
cdr3_aa: CASRDSKAGELFF; cdr3_nt: TGTGCCAGCAGGGACAGTAAAGCCGGGGAGCTGTTTTTT; j_call: TRBJ2-2; d_call: -; v_call: TRBV6-6; clone_size: -
cdr3_aa: CSALKKDTPYGYTF; cdr3_nt: TGCAGCGCCCTGAAAAAGGACACCCCCTATGGCTACACCTTC; j_call: TRBJ1-2; d_call: -; v_call: TRBV29-1; clone_size: few